This TCR beta chain came from a study of Ad26.COV2.S vaccination and SARS-CoV-2 variants. Broader study findings: Placebo recipients showed lower spike-specific TCR breadth than vaccinees. Overall T cell responses may have been underestimated by the analyses of TCR breadth and depth.

Stated treatment: over 15 received Ad26.COV2.S at low or high dose, single or two shots; roughly five received placebo; per-sample allocation not given. Samples were taken on day 63 after the first vaccine or placebo injection. The sample came from a Boston adult aged 18-55 years. Concerning this clone itself: Its antigen is unidentified.

Using immunoSEQ multiplex PCR, the repertoire was profiled, and TCRdb retains in-frame clones only, with some absent. Of some 640,000 clones in the sample, more than 80% were seen once. CDR1 is SGHRS and CDR2 is YFSETQ in the germline V gene. The CDR3 consists of 14 residues. Trimming took 1 base from V and 5 from J, leaving 9 bases between them. The origin of this receptor is a person between 18 and 59 years old who received the Ad26.COV2.S COVID-19 vaccine or a placebo. The sample was peripheral blood, taken in a trial of Ad26.COV2.S vaccine versus placebo. V usage is TRBV5-1 and J usage is TRBJ1-4; D not resolved. The CDR3 nucleotides read TGCGCCAGCAGCTTGAACGGACGAAATGAAAAACTGTTTTTT. Translated: CASSLNGRNEKLFF.